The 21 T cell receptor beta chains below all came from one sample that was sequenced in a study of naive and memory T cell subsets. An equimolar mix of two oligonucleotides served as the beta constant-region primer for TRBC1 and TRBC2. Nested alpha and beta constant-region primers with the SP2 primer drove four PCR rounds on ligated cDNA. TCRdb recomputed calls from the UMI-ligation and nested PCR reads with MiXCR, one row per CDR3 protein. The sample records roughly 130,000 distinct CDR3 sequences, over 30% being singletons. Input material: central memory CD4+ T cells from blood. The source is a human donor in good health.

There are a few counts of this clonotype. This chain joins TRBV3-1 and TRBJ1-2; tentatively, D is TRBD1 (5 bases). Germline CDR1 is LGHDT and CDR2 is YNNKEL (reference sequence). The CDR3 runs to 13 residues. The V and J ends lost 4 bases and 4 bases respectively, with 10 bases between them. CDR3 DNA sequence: TGTGCCAGCAGCCCCCTTGGGGGCTATGGCTACACCTTC. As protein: CASSPLGGYGYTF.

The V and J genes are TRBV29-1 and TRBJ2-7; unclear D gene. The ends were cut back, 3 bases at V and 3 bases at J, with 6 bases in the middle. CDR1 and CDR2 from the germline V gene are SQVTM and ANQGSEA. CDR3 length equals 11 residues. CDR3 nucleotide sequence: TGCAGCGTTGAGCTTCACTACGAGCAGTACTTC. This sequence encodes CSVELHYEQYF.

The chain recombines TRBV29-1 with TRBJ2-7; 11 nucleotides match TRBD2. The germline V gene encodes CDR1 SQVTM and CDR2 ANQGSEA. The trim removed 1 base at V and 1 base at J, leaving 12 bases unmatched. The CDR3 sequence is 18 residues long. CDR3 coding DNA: TGCAGCGTTGAAGGACTAAGGACTAGCGGGCAGAATTCCTACGAGCAGTACTTC. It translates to CSVEGLRTSGQNSYEQYF.

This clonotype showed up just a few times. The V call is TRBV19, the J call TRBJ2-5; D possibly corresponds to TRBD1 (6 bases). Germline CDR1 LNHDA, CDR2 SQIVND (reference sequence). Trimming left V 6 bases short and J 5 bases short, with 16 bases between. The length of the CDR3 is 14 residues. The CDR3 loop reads CASSHRVVGETQYF. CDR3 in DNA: TGTGCCAGTAGCCACAGGGTGGTGGGGGAGACCCAGTACTTC. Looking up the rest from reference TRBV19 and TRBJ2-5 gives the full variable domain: DGGITQSPKYLFRKEGQNVTLSCEQNLNHDAMYWYRQDPGQGLRLIYYSQIVNDFQKGDIAEGYSVSREKKESFPLTVTSAQKNPTAFYLCASSHRVVGETQYFGPGTRLLVL.

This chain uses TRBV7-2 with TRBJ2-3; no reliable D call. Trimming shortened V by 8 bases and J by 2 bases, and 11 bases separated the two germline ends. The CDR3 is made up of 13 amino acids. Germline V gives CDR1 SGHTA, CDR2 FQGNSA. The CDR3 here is CASRRPPTDTQYF. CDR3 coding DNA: TGTGCCAGCCGGCGTCCCCCCACAGATACGCAGTATTTT.

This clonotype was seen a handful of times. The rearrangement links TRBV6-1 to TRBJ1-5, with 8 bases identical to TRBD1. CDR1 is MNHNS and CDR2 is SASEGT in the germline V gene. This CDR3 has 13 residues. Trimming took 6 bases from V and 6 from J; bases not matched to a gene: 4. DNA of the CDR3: TGTGCCAGCAGCAGGGGGCCGGGTCAGCCCCAGCATTTT. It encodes CASSRGPGQPQHF.

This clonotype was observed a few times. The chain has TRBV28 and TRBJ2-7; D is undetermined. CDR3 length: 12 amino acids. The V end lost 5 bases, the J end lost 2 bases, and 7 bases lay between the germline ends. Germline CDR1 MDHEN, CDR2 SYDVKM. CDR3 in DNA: TGTGCCAGCAGTGCCCCCCCCTACGAGCAGTACTTC. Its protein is CASSAPPYEQYF.

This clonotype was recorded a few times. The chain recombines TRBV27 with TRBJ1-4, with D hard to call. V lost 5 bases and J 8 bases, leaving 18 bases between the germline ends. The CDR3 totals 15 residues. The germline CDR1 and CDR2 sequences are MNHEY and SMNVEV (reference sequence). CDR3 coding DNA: TGTGCCAGCAGTCCCTCATCAAACCGCGGCGAAAAACTGTTTTTT. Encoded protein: CASSPSSNRGEKLFF.

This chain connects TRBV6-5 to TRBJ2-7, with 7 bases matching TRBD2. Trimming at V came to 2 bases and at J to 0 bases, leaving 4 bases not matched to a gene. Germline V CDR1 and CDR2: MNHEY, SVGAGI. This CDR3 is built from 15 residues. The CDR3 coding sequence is TGTGCCAGCAGTTACATGGCGGGAGCCTCCTACGAGCAGTACTTC. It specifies CASSYMAGASYEQYF.

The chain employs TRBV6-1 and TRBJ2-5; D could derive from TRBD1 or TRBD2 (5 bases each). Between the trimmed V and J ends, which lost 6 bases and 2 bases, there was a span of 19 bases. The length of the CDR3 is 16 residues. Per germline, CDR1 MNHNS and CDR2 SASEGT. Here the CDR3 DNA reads TGTGCCAGCAGGGGGGAGCGCTGGTCGAAACAAGAGACCCAGTACTTC. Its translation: CASRGERWSKQETQYF.

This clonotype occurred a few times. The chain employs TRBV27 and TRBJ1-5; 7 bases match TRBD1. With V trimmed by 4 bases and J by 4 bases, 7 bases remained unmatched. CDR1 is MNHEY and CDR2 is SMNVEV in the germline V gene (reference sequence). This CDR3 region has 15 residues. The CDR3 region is CASSSHRDRNQPQHF. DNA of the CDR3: TGTGCCAGCAGTTCCCACCGGGACAGAAATCAGCCCCAGCATTTT.

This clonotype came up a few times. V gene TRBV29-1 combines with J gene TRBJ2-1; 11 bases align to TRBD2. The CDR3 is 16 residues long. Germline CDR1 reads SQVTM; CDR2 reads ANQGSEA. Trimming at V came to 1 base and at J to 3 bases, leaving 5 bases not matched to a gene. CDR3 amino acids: CSVEVTSGMNYNEQFF. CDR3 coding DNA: TGCAGCGTTGAAGTGACTAGCGGGATGAACTACAATGAGCAGTTCTTC.

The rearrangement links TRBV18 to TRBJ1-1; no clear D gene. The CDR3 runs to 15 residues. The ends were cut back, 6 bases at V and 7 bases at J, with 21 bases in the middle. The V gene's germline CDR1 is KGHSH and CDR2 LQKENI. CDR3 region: CASSQTILRIHEAFF. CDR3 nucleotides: TGTGCCAGCTCCCAGACAATTTTGCGAATTCATGAAGCTTTCTTT.

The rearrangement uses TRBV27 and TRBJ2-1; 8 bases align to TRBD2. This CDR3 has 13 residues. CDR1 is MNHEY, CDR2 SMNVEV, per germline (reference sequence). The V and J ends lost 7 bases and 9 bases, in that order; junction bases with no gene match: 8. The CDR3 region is CASKEREKSEQFF. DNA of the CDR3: TGTGCCAGCAAGGAGCGGGAGAAGAGTGAGCAGTTCTTC.

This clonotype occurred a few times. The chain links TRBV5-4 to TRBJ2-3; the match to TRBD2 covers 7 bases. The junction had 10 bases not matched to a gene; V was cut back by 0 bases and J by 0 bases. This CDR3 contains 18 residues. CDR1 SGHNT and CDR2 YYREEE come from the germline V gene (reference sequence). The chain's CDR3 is CASSLAGTGGPSTDTQYF. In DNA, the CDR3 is TGTGCCAGCAGCTTGGCCGGAACGGGAGGTCCTAGCACAGATACGCAGTATTTT. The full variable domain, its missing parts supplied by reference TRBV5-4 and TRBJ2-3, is ETGVTQSPTHLIKTRGQQVTLRCSSQSGHNTVSWYQQALGQGPQFIFQYYREEENGRGNFPPRFSGLQFPNYSSELNVNALELDDSALYLCASSLAGTGGPSTDTQYFGPGTRLTVL.

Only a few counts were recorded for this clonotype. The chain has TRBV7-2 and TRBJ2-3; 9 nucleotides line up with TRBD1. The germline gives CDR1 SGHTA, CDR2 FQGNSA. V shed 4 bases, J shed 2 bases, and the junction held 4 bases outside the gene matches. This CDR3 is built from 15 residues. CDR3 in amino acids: CASSSQGAFTDTQYF. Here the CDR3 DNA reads TGTGCCAGCAGCTCACAGGGGGCGTTCACAGATACGCAGTATTTT. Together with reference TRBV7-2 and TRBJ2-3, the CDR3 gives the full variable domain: GAGVSQSPSNKVTEKGKDVELRCDPISGHTALYWYRQSLGQGLEFLIYFQGNSAPDKSGLPSDRFSAERTGGSVSTLTIQRTQQEDSAVYLCASSSQGAFTDTQYFGPGTRLTVL.

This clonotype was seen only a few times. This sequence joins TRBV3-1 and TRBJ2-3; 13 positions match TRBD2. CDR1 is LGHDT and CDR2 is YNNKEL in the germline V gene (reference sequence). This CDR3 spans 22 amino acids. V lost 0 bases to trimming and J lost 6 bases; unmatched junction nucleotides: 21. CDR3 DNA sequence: TGTGCCAGCAGCCAAGACCTCCGGACTAGCGGGAGTATTGGGGCCGAGTCGGATACGCAGTATTTT. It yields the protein CASSQDLRTSGSIGAESDTQYF.

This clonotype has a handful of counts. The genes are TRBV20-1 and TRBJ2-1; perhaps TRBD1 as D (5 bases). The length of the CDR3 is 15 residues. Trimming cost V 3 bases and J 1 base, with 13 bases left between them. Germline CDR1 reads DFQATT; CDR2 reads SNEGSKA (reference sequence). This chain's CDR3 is CSASVLGLSYNEQFF. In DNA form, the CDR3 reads TGCAGTGCTAGCGTTCTGGGGCTTTCCTACAATGAGCAGTTCTTC.

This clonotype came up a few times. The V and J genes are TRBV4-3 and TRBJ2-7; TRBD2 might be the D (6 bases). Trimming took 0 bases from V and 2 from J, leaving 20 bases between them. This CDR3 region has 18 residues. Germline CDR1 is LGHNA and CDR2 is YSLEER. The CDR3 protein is CASSQDLGSAGSPYEQYF. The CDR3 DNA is TGCGCCAGCAGCCAAGATCTCGGGAGTGCAGGCTCCCCCTACGAGCAGTACTTC.

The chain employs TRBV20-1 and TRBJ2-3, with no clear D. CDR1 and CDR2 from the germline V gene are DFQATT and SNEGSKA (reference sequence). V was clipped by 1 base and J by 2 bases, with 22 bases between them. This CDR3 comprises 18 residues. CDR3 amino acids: CSARVRRSGSSHTDTQYF. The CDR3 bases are TGCAGTGCTAGAGTCCGTCGCTCGGGCTCCTCCCACACAGATACGCAGTATTTT.

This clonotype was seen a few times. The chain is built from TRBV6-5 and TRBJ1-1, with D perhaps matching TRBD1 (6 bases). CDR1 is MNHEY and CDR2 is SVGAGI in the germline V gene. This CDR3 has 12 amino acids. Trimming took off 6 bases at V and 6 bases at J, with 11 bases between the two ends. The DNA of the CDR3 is TGTGCCAGCAGAGAACAGGGCGCTGAAGCTTTCTTT. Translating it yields CASREQGAEAFF.